Sequencing of this T cell receptor beta chain was carried out in a study of tumor-infiltrating lymphocytes in primary liver carcinoma. Study context: Stage T1-T3 N0M0 and a size of roughly 4 to 10 cm characterized the tumors.

General study points: Tumor region pairs overlapped more than did tumor-adjacent and tumor-blood pairs. Tumors carried a top-250-clone fraction significantly exceeding that of blood (p = 0.039).

A remark on this clonotype: Its antigen is unidentified.

The source material, about 18-31 mg of unsorted bulk tissue, was used to co-extract RNA and DNA. With chronic HBV infection, the patients were also treatment-naive. cDNA specific to TCR beta was made from around 470 ng of total RNA, with a constant-region primer employed for priming. Employing slightly modified ARM-PCR, three nested multiplex PCR rounds were run, and these gave rise to the TCR beta libraries. Researchers ran the first two PCR rounds for 10 cycles each with TRBV1-TRBV30 forward primers and a C-beta reverse primer. MiXCR, applied by TCRdb to the multiplex PCR reads, yields one record per CDR3 protein. Seen here are 55,000 to 65,000 distinct CDR3 sequences, about two thirds observed once, and the top ten hold roughly three fifths. V lost 6 bases and J lost 7; bases outside the gene matches: 9. Per the germline V gene, CDR1 is MNHEY and CDR2 is SVGAGI. The CDR3 sequence is 14 residues long.

The genes are TRBV6-5 and TRBJ1-1; TRBD1 matches 9 bases. Sequences were obtained from liver tumor tissue from sampling region 2. Regarding subset: tumor region T2, inferior pole. This receptor was taken from a man aged 35 to 55 with primary liver carcinoma and hepatitis B virus infection. The CDR3 DNA is TGTGCCAGCAGGTTAGGACAGGGGCCGGGTGAAGCTTTCTTT. Translating gives CASRLGQGPGEAFF.